One and the same sample provided the 29 T cell receptor beta chains below, sequenced in a study of vaccination effects on CD4 cells after COVID-19. With the ViraFEST assay, the study expanded antigen-specific CD4+ T cells using viral peptide pools, then sequenced them. With more than nine days of culture completed, CD4+ T cells were isolated. Nucleocapsid antibodies stayed negative before and after vaccination, showing no earlier SARS-CoV-2 infection. The antigens of these receptors remain unknown. Repertoires were generated with immunoSEQ multiplex PCR, while TCRdb's copy carries only in-frame clones and drops some. The sample includes about 73,000 clones, 60% to 75% seen only once; the top ten take roughly 2.9%. Material: CD4+ T cells from PBMCs cultured with HCoV-NL63 spike peptides, obtained before COVID-19 vaccination. Receptors were obtained from a human donor who received a COVID-19 vaccine.

The V call is TRBV7-3, the J call TRBJ1-1, with a weak D call TRBD1 (5 bases). Germline V gene sequence: CDR1 SGHTA, CDR2 FQGTGA. The CDR3 runs to 16 residues. Trimming pared 1 base from V and 9 bases from J, leaving 21 bases between. CDR3 in DNA: TGTGCCAGCAGCTTAATTCCGGGACCAACGCTCGATAAAGCTTTCTTT. Translating it yields CASSLIPGPTLDKAFF.

The chain employs TRBV6-5 and TRBJ1-4, with 9 bases lining up with TRBD1. V lost 5 bases, J lost 2 bases, and 3 bases stayed unmatched. Germline CDR1 is MNHEY and CDR2 is SVGAGI. This CDR3 is 15 amino acids long. The CDR3 nucleotides are TGTGCCAGCAGTCCAACAGGGGGCACTAATGAAAAACTGTTTTTT. This encodes CASSPTGGTNEKLFF.

The chain has TRBV19 and TRBJ2-7; the match to TRBD1 covers 7 bases. Germline loops: CDR1 LNHDA, CDR2 SQIVND (reference sequence). This CDR3 is built from 12 residues. V gave up 8 bases and J gave up 7 bases; unmatched junction bases: 8. The CDR3 spells CASLDRAGEQYV. The CDR3 DNA is TGTGCCAGTCTCGACAGGGCAGGAGAGCAGTACGTC.

V usage is TRBV7-2 and J usage is TRBJ1-5; no clear D gene. The CDR3 is made up of 15 amino acids. CDR1 is SGHTA and CDR2 is FQGNSA in the germline V gene. V was shortened by 0 bases and J by 3 bases, with 9 bases between the two germline ends. CDR3 sequence (DNA): TGTGCCAGCAGCTTAGCTGGGCGGGTCAATCAGCCCCAGCATTTT. Its translation: CASSLAGRVNQPQHF.

The V and J genes are TRBV5-1 and TRBJ2-1; 12 positions agree with TRBD2. Germline CDR1 SGHRS, CDR2 YFSETQ. Trimming took 1 base from V and 8 from J; bases not matched to a gene: 7. The CDR3 has 16 amino acids. The CDR3 spells CASSLLASGGAYEQFF. As DNA, the CDR3 is TGCGCCAGCAGCTTGTTAGCTAGCGGGGGGGCCTATGAGCAGTTCTTC.

This sequence joins TRBV9 and TRBJ1-1; D ambiguous. The CDR3 loop spans 17 amino acids. V lost 3 bases to trimming and J lost 1 base, with 19 bases between them. The germline V gene encodes CDR1 SGDLS and CDR2 YYNGEE. CDR3 in amino acids: CASSGGEGVKGNTEAFF. CDR3 sequence (DNA): TGTGCCAGCAGCGGAGGAGAAGGAGTAAAGGGGAACACTGAAGCTTTCTTT.

This chain links TRBV6-5 with TRBJ1-2; the D is unclear. CDR3 length equals 14 residues. CDR1 MNHEY and CDR2 SVGAGI come from the germline V gene. Between the trimmed V and J ends, which lost 4 bases and 7 bases, there was a span of 16 bases. The CDR3 sequence is CASSSDPTAGGYTF. The CDR3 bases are TGTGCCAGCAGTTCCGACCCGACCGCGGGTGGCTACACCTTC.

The genes are TRBV10-3 and TRBJ2-2; D perhaps matches TRBD1 (6 bases). CDR3 size: 15 residues. V was clipped by 3 bases and J by 3 bases, with 11 bases between them. In germline, CDR1 is ENHRY, CDR2 SYGVKD. In DNA, the CDR3 is TGTGCCATCAGTGATAACCAGGGGTACACCGGGGAGCTGTTTTTT. Translating gives CAISDNQGYTGELFF.

The rearrangement uses TRBV28 and TRBJ1-5; unclear D gene. CDR1 MDHEN and CDR2 SYDVKM come from the germline V gene. The CDR3 loop spans 12 amino acids. The germline V and J ends were trimmed by 7 bases and 5 bases, with 9 bases remaining between them. The CDR3 region is CASTQQDQPQHF. CDR3 nucleotide sequence: TGTGCCAGCACTCAGCAGGATCAGCCCCAGCATTTT.

The chain links TRBV6-5 to TRBJ2-7, with D perhaps given as TRBD1 or TRBD2 (5 bases each). Trimming left V 11 bases short and J 3 bases short, with 14 bases between. Germline CDR1 reads MNHEY; CDR2 reads SVGAGI. This CDR3 has 12 residues. The CDR3 bases are TGTGCCGCCCGGGACCGGATCTACGAGCAGTACGTC. It specifies CAARDRIYEQYV.

The V call is TRBV6-5, the J call TRBJ2-3; tentative D call: TRBD1 (6 bases). Trimming took off 7 bases at V and 6 bases at J, with 14 bases between the two ends. This CDR3 contains 13 residues. Germline CDR1 reads MNHEY; CDR2 reads SVGAGI. The CDR3 here is CASTTGSGDTQYF. Written as DNA, the CDR3 is TGTGCCAGCACAACAGGGTCAGGGGATACGCAGTATTTT.

A few counts support this clone. This chain uses TRBV9 with TRBJ1-3; possibly TRBD1 for D (5 bases). The CDR3 is 12 residues long. Germline assignment: CDR1 SGDLS and CDR2 YYNGEE. Between the trimmed V and J ends, which lost 7 bases and 4 bases, there was a span of 9 bases. The CDR3: CASGQPGNTIYF. CDR3 in DNA: TGTGCCAGCGGACAACCCGGAAACACCATATATTTT.

This chain links TRBV7-3 with TRBJ2-2; a possible D gene is TRBD1 (6 bases). CDR3 length: 13 residues. V dropped 5 bases and J dropped 6 bases, with 10 bases sitting between them. CDR1 is SGHTA, CDR2 FQGTGA, per germline. The CDR3 nucleotides are TGTGCCAGCAGCGCCGGACAGCCCGGGGAGCTGTTTTTT. Translation gives CASSAGQPGELFF.

This clone has a handful of counts. This chain connects TRBV30 to TRBJ1-1; 7 positions agree with TRBD1. The germline V gene encodes CDR1 GTSNPN and CDR2 SVGIG (reference sequence). This CDR3 comprises 11 residues. V lost 5 bases and J lost 11; bases outside the gene matches: 8. The CDR3 reads CAWETGVAAFF. In nucleotides, the CDR3 is TGTGCCTGGGAAACAGGGGTTGCGGCTTTCTTT. Filled out from reference TRBV30 and TRBJ1-1, the complete variable domain reads SQTIHQWPATLVQPVGSPLSLECTVEGTSNPNLYWYRQAAGRGLQLLFYSVGIGQISSEVPQNLSASRPQDRQFILSSKKLLLSDSGFYLCAWETGVAAFFGQGTRLTVV.

This clone was seen a single time. CDR3 residues: CASSFEEPRDSPLHF. CDR3 nucleotides: TGTGCCAGCAGCTTTGAGGAGCCTCGAGATTCACCCCTCCACTTT. This rearrangement joins TRBV6-5 to TRBJ1-6, with D hard to call. The V and J ends lost 6 bases and 8 bases respectively, with 17 bases between them. The CDR3 has 15 amino acids. Germline V gene data show CDR1 as MNHEY and CDR2 as SVGAGI.

The chain carries TRBV5-4 and TRBJ2-1, with 9 nucleotides matching TRBD1. From germline, CDR1 is SGHNT and CDR2 YYREEE (reference sequence). V lost 4 bases, J lost 6 bases, and 11 bases stayed unmatched. CDR3 size: 16 residues. The CDR3, as DNA: TGTGCCAGCAGCCTGGGCGGGACAGGGTCTAGCAATGAGCAGTTCTTC. Translated: CASSLGGTGSSNEQFF.

This chain links TRBV19 with TRBJ1-4; D not resolved. This CDR3 contains 11 residues. The V gene lost 4 bases and the J gene lost 8 bases, with 5 bases spanning the gap. Germline values: CDR1 LNHDA, CDR2 SQIVND (reference sequence). CDR3 residues: CASSKAEKLFF. The CDR3 DNA reads TGTGCCAGTAGTAAGGCCGAAAAACTGTTTTTT.

The J gene is TRBJ1-1, the V gene TRBV4-3; D is perhaps TRBD1 (5 bases). The CDR3 consists of 16 residues. Trimming removed 1 base from V and 0 bases from J, with 12 bases in between. CDR1 and CDR2 (germline): LGHNA, YSLEER. The CDR3 spells CASSQAGGVMNTEAFF. The CDR3 nucleotides are TGCGCCAGCAGCCAAGCGGGAGGGGTAATGAACACTGAAGCTTTCTTT.

V usage is TRBV5-1 and J usage is TRBJ1-4; no clear D. Per the germline V gene, CDR1 is SGHRS and CDR2 is YFSETQ. This CDR3 has 13 amino acids. V shed 4 bases and J shed 6 bases, with 10 bases lying between them. Here the CDR3 reads CASSPDNYEKLFF. CDR3 nucleotide sequence: TGCGCCAGCAGCCCTGACAACTATGAAAAACTGTTTTTT.

The chain couples TRBV7-8 to TRBJ1-6; 7 bases are shared with TRBD1. Germline CDR1 and CDR2: SGHVS and FQNEAQ. The CDR3 sequence is 15 residues long. The V gene end was trimmed by 4 bases and the J gene end by 7 bases; junction bases not matched to a gene: 7. The CDR3 loop reads CASSWTGTANSPLHF. The CDR3 DNA reads TGTGCCAGCAGCTGGACCGGGACAGCAAATTCACCCCTCCACTTT.

The genes are TRBV10-3 and TRBJ1-1, with 8 bases that match TRBD1. Germline CDR1 ENHRY, CDR2 SYGVKD. CDR3 size: 14 residues. Losses at the gene ends were 4 bases for V and 8 bases for J; bases not matched to a gene: 9. In DNA form, the CDR3 reads TGTGCCATCAGTGCGGGGGACAGGTCTCGAGAAGCTTTCTTT. Translating it yields CAISAGDRSREAFF.

This clone was observed a single time. The rearrangement links TRBV12-3 or TRBV12-4 to TRBJ2-1; D ambiguous. The CDR3 contains 11 residues. The germline V and J ends were trimmed by 4 bases and 7 bases, with 5 bases remaining between them. CDR3 coding DNA: TGTGCCAGCAGTTCGACGAATGAGCAGTTCTTC. Translating it yields CASSSTNEQFF.

V and J are TRBV5-6 and TRBJ2-5, with a possible D match to TRBD2 (5 bases). CDR3 length: 15 residues. Trimming cost V 0 bases and J 7 bases, with 16 bases left between them. In germline, CDR1 is SGHDT, CDR2 YYEEEE. CDR3 coding DNA: TGTGCCAGCAGCTTGGCACCCGGACTTGAAGGGACCCAGTACTTC. Its protein product is CASSLAPGLEGTQYF.

The chain employs TRBV19 and TRBJ1-2; D is possibly TRBD1 (6 bases). Germline-derived CDR1 and CDR2 are LNHDA and SQIVND (reference sequence). The CDR3 runs 13 residues. V was trimmed by 5 bases and J by 1 base, leaving 8 bases between them. This CDR3 is CASSVQGNYGYTF. The CDR3 DNA reads TGTGCCAGTAGTGTACAGGGTAACTATGGCTACACCTTC.

CDR3 residues: CASSPGTGQGRVEQFF. CDR3 DNA sequence: TGTGCCAGCAGCCCAGGGACGGGACAGGGCCGGGTTGAGCAGTTCTTC. The chain recombines TRBV7-2 with TRBJ2-1, with TRBD1 matching over 9 bases. The CDR3 runs 16 residues. CDR1 SGHTA and CDR2 FQGNSA come from the germline V gene. J was trimmed by 9 bases and V by 5 bases; bases with no gene match: 14.

The J gene is TRBJ2-5, the V gene TRBV6-5; TRBD2 matches at 14 bases. This CDR3 spans 15 amino acids. After removal of 7 bases from V and 5 bases from J, the junction contained 6 bases not matched to a gene. The germline gives CDR1 MNHEY, CDR2 SVGAGI. CDR3 DNA sequence: TGTGCCAGCATCAGACTAGCGGGGGGGCCGGAGACCCAGTACTTC. Translating it yields CASIRLAGGPETQYF.

The chain employs TRBV11-3 and TRBJ2-2; D call uncertain. CDR3 length equals 12 residues. Trimming removed 1 base from V and 7 bases from J, with 4 bases in between. Per the germline V gene, CDR1 is SGHNT and CDR2 is YENEEA. As DNA, the CDR3 is TGTGCCAGCAGCTTAGGGAGCGGGGAGCTGTTTTTT. Its protein is CASSLGSGELFF.

The chain recombines TRBV6-2 or TRBV6-3 with TRBJ2-2; tentative D call: TRBD2 (7 bases). The length of the CDR3 is 14 residues. Germline V CDR1 and CDR2: MNHEY, SVGEGT. V was clipped by 6 bases and J by 5 bases, with 13 bases between them. CDR3 protein: CASSWGGGTGELFF. The CDR3 region has the DNA TGTGCCAGCAGCTGGGGAGGGGGAACCGGGGAGCTGTTTTTT.

This clone was observed a single time. This chain joins TRBV4-2 and TRBJ2-2; 7 bases map to TRBD2. V was pared by 4 bases and J by 0 bases, with 5 bases of the junction left unmatched. CDR1 LGHNA and CDR2 YNFKEQ come from the germline V gene. This CDR3 is built from 16 residues. The CDR3 loop reads CASSRLSGANTGELFF. The CDR3 DNA reads as TGTGCCAGCAGCCGATTAAGCGGGGCGAACACCGGGGAGCTGTTTTTT.